These T cell receptor beta chains were read from a single sample in a study of vaccination and CD4 T cells after COVID-19. These receptors are not linked to any known antigen. TCRdb reanalysed the PCR reads using MiXCR and keeps one entry per CDR3 protein. The repertoire consists of about 14,000 distinct CDR3 sequences, with around 73% occurring once and the leading ten covering about a tenth. Sequencing was done on a sample of CD4+ T cells from blood, cultured in vitro. All receptors derive from a human donor who had recovered from COVID-19. Each CDR3 is given with its conserved first and last residue. The D gene is left open where the match is weak. Size values are once, few and many counts, or a class for expanded clones, and some rows have none.

TRBJ1-5 NA few TRBV19 TGTGCCAGTAGTATTCAAGGGGATGGCAATCAGCCCCAGCATTTT CASSIQGDGNQPQHF
TRBJ1-1 NA NA TRBV7-8 TGTGCCAGCAGAGTTGTCATGGGTTCCACTGAAGCTTTCTTT CASRVVMGSTEAFF
TRBJ2-7 NA few TRBV20-1 TGCAGTGCTAGAGTCGGGCAGGGGCGTAAGAAGAACTACGAGCAGTACTTC CSARVGQGRKKNYEQYF
TRBJ2-4 NA few TRBV20-1 TGCAGTGCTAGAAACCGTGAGGATGGAAAAAACATTCAGTACTTC CSARNREDGKNIQYF
TRBJ1-5 NA NA TRBV20-1 TGCAGTGCTCGCGGCAGGGTAGCCAAGGAGCATTTT CSARGRVAKEHF
TRBJ2-2 NA NA TRBV2 TGTGCCAGCAACCAGGGTTCCGGGGAGCTGTTTTTT CASNQGSGELFF
TRBJ1-1 NA NA TRBV11-2 TGTGCCAGCAGCTTAGTCAAGGGGAACACTGAAGCTTTCTTT CASSLVKGNTEAFF
TRBJ1-5 NA NA TRBV6-4 TGTGCCAGCAGCCGGGATTTCGAACAGCCCCAGCATTTT CASSRDFEQPQHF
TRBJ2-2 TRBD1 NA TRBV7-2 TGTGCCAGCAGGGCGACAGGGGGCTGGACCGGGGAGCTGTTTTTT CASRATGGWTGELFF
TRBJ1-6 NA NA TRBV5-1 TGCGCCAGCAGCTTTCAACCTGGGTCACCCCTCCACTTT CASSFQPGSPLHF
TRBJ1-5 TRBD1 NA TRBV7-2 TGTGCCAGCAGCTTAGGACAGGGAGATCAGCCCCAGCATTTT CASSLGQGDQPQHF
TRBJ1-5 NA NA TRBV12-3/TRBV12-4 TGTGCCAGCAGTACCGGGCCCCTCGGGCAGCCCCAGCATTTT CASSTGPLGQPQHF
TRBJ1-3 NA NA TRBV7-2 TGTGCCAGCAGCTTAGAGGGGACAATGGGCATCGCCATATATTTT CASSLEGTMGIAIYF
TRBJ1-2 NA NA TRBV7-2 TGTGCCAGCATCCCGGCAGGGGAGGGCTATGGCTACACCTTC CASIPAGEGYGYTF
TRBJ2-4 NA NA TRBV20-1 TGCAGTGCTACCCCCGGAATCGAGGACAAAAACATTCAGTACTTC CSATPGIEDKNIQYF
TRBJ1-4 NA NA TRBV7-2 TGTGCCAGCAGCTTAACGTACGGGGGGACCGGAAATCGTCGACTGTTTTTT CASSLTYGGTGNRRLFF
TRBJ1-5 TRBD1 NA TRBV7-2 TGTACCAGCAGCTTAGCGCGGACAGGGGGTCAGCCCCAGCATTTT CTSSLARTGGQPQHF
TRBJ2-7 TRBD2 once TRBV20-1 TGCAGTGCTAGATCCGGGGGACCTGGGACTAGCGGGAGGCCCACCTACGAGCAGTACTTC CSARSGGPGTSGRPTYEQYF
TRBJ2-1 TRBD2 NA TRBV11-2 TGCGCCAGCAGCCAAGATTACAGACTAGCGGGGTCCCTATTAAAGAGAGGCTCCTACAATGAGCAGTTCTTC CASSQDYRLAGSLLKRGSYNEQFF
TRBJ2-7 NA once TRBV15 TGTGCCACCAGCAGAGATCTCAGGGGGGGCTACGAGCAGTACTTC CATSRDLRGGYEQYF
TRBJ1-1 NA NA TRBV29-1 TGCAGCGTTGCTCGGGGTTCCACTGAAGCTTTCTTT CSVARGSTEAFF
TRBJ1-5 NA NA TRBV6-2/TRBV6-3 TGTGCCAGCAGCCCAGGACAGCCCCAGCATTTT CASSPGQPQHF
TRBJ2-5 NA few TRBV28 TGTGCCAGCAGTTTACCAATTGGGGGGCGAGAGACCCAGTACTTC CASSLPIGGRETQYF
TRBJ2-5 NA NA TRBV5-4 TGTGCCAGCAGCTTGGATATTCTCGCCATCCGCGAGACCCAGTACTTC CASSLDILAIRETQYF
TRBJ2-2 NA few TRBV12-3/TRBV12-4 TGTGCCAGCAGCGACTTCACAGCTGGGGAGCTGTTTTTT CASSDFTAGELFF
TRBJ2-3 NA NA TRBV7-3 TGTGCCAGCAGCAAACAGGGCGCAGATACGCAGTATTTT CASSKQGADTQYF
TRBJ1-5 NA NA TRBV20-1 TGCAGTGCTGAGAGCGGGGGCGCTTATAGCAATCAGCCCCAGCATTTT CSAESGGAYSNQPQHF
TRBJ2-7 TRBD1 NA TRBV18 TGTGCCAGCTCCCAGGGGGCATACGACGAGCAGTACTTC CASSQGAYDEQYF
TRBJ1-1 NA medium-sized TRBV5-1 TGCGCCAGCAGCTGGAGCTCGGGGAGTCCGGTGAACACTGAAGCTTTCTTT CASSWSSGSPVNTEAFF